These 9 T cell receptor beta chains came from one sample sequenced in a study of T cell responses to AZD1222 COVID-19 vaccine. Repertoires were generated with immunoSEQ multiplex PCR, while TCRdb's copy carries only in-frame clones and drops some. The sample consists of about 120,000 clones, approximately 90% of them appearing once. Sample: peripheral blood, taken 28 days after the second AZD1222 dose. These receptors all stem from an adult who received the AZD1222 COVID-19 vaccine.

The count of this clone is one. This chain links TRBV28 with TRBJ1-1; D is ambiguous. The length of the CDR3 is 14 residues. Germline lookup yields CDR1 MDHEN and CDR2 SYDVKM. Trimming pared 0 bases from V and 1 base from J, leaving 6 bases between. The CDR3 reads CASSLWDGNTEAFF. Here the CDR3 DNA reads TGTGCCAGCAGTTTATGGGACGGGAACACTGAAGCTTTCTTT.

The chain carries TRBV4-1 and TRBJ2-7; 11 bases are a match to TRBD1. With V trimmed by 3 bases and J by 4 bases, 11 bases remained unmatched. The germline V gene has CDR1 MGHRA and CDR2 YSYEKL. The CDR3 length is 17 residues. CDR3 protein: CASSHPRRGTGGYEQYF. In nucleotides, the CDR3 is TGCGCCAGCAGCCATCCGCGGAGGGGGACAGGGGGATACGAGCAGTACTTC.

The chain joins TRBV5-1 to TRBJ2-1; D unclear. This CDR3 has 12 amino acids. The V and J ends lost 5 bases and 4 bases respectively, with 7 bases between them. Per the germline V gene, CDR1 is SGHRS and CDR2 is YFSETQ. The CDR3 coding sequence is TGCGCCAGCAGATTCGATTACAATGAGCAGTTCTTC. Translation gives CASRFDYNEQFF.

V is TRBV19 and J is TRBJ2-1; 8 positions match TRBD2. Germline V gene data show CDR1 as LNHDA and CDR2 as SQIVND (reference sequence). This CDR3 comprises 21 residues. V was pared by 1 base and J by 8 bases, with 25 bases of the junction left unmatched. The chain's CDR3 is CASSIVGGGSGRPTTRDEQFF. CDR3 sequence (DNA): TGTGCCAGTAGTATAGTAGGGGGAGGGAGCGGGAGACCAACCACCCGGGATGAGCAGTTCTTC.

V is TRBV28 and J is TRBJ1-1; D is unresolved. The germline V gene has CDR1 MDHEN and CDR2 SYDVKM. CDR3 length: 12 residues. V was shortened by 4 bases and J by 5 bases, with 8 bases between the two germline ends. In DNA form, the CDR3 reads TGTGCCAGCAGTTCGGACGGGACTGAAGCTTTCTTT. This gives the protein CASSSDGTEAFF.

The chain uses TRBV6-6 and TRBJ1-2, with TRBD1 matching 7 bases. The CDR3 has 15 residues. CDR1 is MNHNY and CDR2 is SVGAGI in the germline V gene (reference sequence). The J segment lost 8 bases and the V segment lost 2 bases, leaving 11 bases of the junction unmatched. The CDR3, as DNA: TGTGCCAGCAGTTACCAATCGACAGGGCGGAGAGGCTACACCTTC. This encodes CASSYQSTGRRGYTF.

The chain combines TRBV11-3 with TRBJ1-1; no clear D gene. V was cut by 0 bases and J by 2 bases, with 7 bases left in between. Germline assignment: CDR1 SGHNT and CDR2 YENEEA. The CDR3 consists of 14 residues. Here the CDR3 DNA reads TGTGCCAGCAGCTTAGATCGGGATAACACTGAAGCTTTCTTT. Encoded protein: CASSLDRDNTEAFF.

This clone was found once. CDR3 amino acids: CASSLMFGDRGYEQYF. CDR3 coding DNA: TGTGCCAGCAGTTTAATGTTCGGGGACAGGGGCTACGAGCAGTACTTC. V usage is TRBV28 and J usage is TRBJ2-7; 10 bases line up with TRBD1. The CDR3 is 16 amino acids. V dropped 2 bases and J dropped 3; count of bases not matched to a gene: 7. In germline, CDR1 is MDHEN, CDR2 SYDVKM.

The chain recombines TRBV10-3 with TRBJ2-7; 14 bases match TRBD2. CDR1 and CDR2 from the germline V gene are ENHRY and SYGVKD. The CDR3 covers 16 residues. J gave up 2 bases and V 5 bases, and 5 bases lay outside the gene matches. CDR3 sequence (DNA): TGTGCCATCAGTAAGGGACTAGCGGGAGCCACCTACGAGCAGTACTTC. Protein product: CAISKGLAGATYEQYF.